The TCR beta chain described here comes from a study of blood T cells in healthy people across ages. Study-wide context: Per every two T cells, about one barcoded beta molecule was captured by template switching.

With a J-beta primer mix and a sample-barcoded 5' primer, a second PCR ran roughly 6 to 11 cycles. The template-switch adaptor, which had 12 random nucleotides, put a tag on each cDNA molecule. One entry per CDR3 protein results from TCRdb running MiXCR on the 5' RACE reads. Of 750,000 to 950,000 distinct CDR3 sequences listed, almost 30% are singletons. This clonotype was counted only a few times. Its antigen is currently unknown. Points from the study as a whole: Per million T cells, TCR beta diversity dropped roughly linearly as age increased.

The CDR3 contains 18 residues. Losses at the gene ends were 0 bases for V and 3 bases for J; bases not matched to a gene: 15. CDR1 and CDR2 (germline): DFQATT, SNEGSKA (reference sequence). These data were also filed under a second study, of T cells of mothers and their children. Per that paper: In unrelated and related pairs, TCR recombination output is shaped in a similar way by thymic selection.

Sequenced material: blood. This clonotype originated in a middle-aged woman in good health. This chain links TRBV20-1 with TRBJ2-3, with 7 bases fitting TRBD2. Written as DNA, the CDR3 is TGCAGTGCTAGAGATTGGTCTGGGGGGGGAAGAAGGACAGATACGCAGTATTTT. Protein product: CSARDWSGGGRRTDTQYF.